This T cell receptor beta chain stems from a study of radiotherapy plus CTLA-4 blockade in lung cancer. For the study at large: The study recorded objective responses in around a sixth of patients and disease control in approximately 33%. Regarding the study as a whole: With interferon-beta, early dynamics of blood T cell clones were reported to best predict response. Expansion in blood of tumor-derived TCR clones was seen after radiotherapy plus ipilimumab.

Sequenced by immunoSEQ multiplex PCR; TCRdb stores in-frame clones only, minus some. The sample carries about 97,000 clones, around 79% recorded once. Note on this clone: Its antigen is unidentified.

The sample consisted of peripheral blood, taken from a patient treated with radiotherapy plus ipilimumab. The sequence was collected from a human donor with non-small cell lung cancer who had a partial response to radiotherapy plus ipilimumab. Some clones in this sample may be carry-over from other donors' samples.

CDR3 residues: CSAAKETQYF. DNA of the CDR3: TGCAGTGCTGCTAAAGAGACCCAGTACTTC. The V gene is TRBV20-1, the J gene TRBJ2-5; D not certain. Per germline, CDR1 DFQATT and CDR2 SNEGSKA (reference sequence). Trimming took 5 bases from V and 3 from J, leaving 4 bases between them. This CDR3 has 10 amino acids.